The 6 T cell receptor beta chains below were found in one sample sequenced in a study of T-cell reconstitution after alpha-beta-depleted transplantation in children. A library of TCRbeta sequences, prepared with unique molecular identifiers, was generated. TCRdb called the PCR reads again in MiXCR, with one record for every CDR3 protein. The table lists roughly 400,000 distinct CDR3 sequences, over 20% of them singletons. The material sequenced was PBMCs from the stem cell graft donor, taken from the stem cell graft. Source of these receptors: a human donor who donated a stem cell graft to a child with acute myeloid leukemia.

This clonotype was seen repeatedly, ten times or more. The V call is TRBV4-2, the J call TRBJ2-3, with D possibly being TRBD2 (5 bases). Germline V gene data show CDR1 as LGHNA and CDR2 as YNFKEQ. This CDR3 comprises 13 residues. The germline V and J ends were trimmed by 2 bases and 5 bases, with 8 bases remaining between them. CDR3 loop: CASSQTGGDTQYF. Written as DNA, the CDR3 is TGTGCCAGCAGCCAAACCGGAGGAGATACGCAGTATTTT.

The rearrangement joins TRBV7-9 to TRBJ2-7; either TRBD1 or TRBD2 may supply D (7 bases each). CDR1 is SEHNR, CDR2 FQNEAQ, per germline (reference sequence). V was pared by 1 base and J by 5 bases, with 15 bases between. The CDR3 extends over 15 amino acids. The CDR3: CASSLVGQGGNEQYF. In nucleotides, the CDR3 is TGTGCCAGCAGCTTAGTTGGTCAGGGGGGGAACGAGCAGTACTTC. Combining the CDR3 with reference TRBV7-9 and TRBJ2-7 gives the whole variable domain DTGVSQNPRHKITKRGQNVTFRCDPISEHNRLYWYRQTLGQGPEFLTYFQNEAQLEKSRLLSDRFSAERPKGSFSTLEIQRTEQGDSAMYLCASSLVGQGGNEQYFGPGTRLTVT.

The gene calls are TRBV4-1 and TRBJ2-7; D not resolved. V gave up 0 bases and J gave up 2 bases, with 17 bases separating them. The CDR3 has 17 residues. Germline V lookup: CDR1 MGHRA, CDR2 YSYEKL. The CDR3 protein is CASSQDSRQVSPYEQYF. The DNA of the CDR3 is TGCGCCAGCAGCCAAGATTCTAGGCAGGTTTCTCCCTACGAGCAGTACTTC.

This clonotype was detected ten times or more. The gene calls are TRBV27 and TRBJ2-1, with D possibly being TRBD1 or TRBD2 (5 bases each). CDR3 length: 13 amino acids. V lost 8 bases, J lost 12 bases, and 20 bases lay in between. Germline V gene data show CDR1 as MNHEY and CDR2 as SMNVEV (reference sequence). The chain's CDR3 is CASSPTQQEVQFF. CDR3 bases: TGTGCCAGCTCCCCGACCCAACAGGAGGTGCAGTTCTTC.

The gene calls are TRBV4-1 and TRBJ2-3; D might be TRBD1 or TRBD2, each matching 5 bases. V was shortened by 1 base and J by 6 bases, with 8 bases between the two germline ends. From germline, CDR1 is MGHRA and CDR2 YSYEKL. The CDR3 has 13 residues. CDR3 region: CASSQAGLDTQYF. The CDR3 coding sequence is TGCGCCAGCAGCCAAGCGGGGCTGGATACGCAGTATTTT.

The rearrangement links TRBV7-2 to TRBJ1-1; D remains ambiguous. This CDR3 is 13 amino acids long. Trimming stripped 2 bases from V and 5 bases from J, with 9 bases between. CDR1 and CDR2 from the germline V gene are SGHTA and FQGNSA. The CDR3 sequence is CASSLMVETEAFF. CDR3 DNA sequence: TGTGCCAGCAGCTTAATGGTTGAGACTGAAGCTTTCTTT.